What follows describes a single T cell receptor beta chain. Its antigen remains unknown. Germline CDR1 is SQVTM and CDR2 is ANQGSEA. The trim removed 8 bases at V and 4 bases at J, leaving 8 bases unmatched. CDR3 length: 13 residues. The data originate from a study of beta chain features in type 1 diabetes. Study-level findings and limits: Possible PCR preference for shorter templates applied equally to patients and controls.

The sequenced template was cDNA made from the entire isolated RNA. Here immunoSEQ multiplex PCR was the method, and the copy in TCRdb shows in-frame clones only, minus some. The sample yields nearly 250,000 clones, more than 65% seen once. Sequences were obtained from naive CD4+ T cells from blood. This chain connects TRBV29-1 to TRBJ2-1, with 7 positions matching TRBD2. This clonotype was obtained from a man aged 25 to 40 in good health. The CDR3 DNA reads as TGCAGCCACTCTTTCGGGGGGTACAATGAGCAGTTCTTC. Translated: CSHSFGGYNEQFF.